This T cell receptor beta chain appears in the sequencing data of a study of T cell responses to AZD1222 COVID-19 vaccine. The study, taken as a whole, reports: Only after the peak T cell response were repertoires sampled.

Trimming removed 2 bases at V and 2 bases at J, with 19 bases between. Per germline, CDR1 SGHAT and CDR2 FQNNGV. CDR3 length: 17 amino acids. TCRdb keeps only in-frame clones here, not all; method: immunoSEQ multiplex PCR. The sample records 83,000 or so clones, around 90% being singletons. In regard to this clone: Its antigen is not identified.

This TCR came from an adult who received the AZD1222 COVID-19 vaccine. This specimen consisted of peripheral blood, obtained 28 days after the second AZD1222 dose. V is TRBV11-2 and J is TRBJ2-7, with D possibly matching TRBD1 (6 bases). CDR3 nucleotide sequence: TGTGCCAGCAGCTTAACGACCTACAGGGTTTCGGCCTACGAGCAGTACTTC. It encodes CASSLTTYRVSAYEQYF.